The clone carrying this TCR beta chain was recorded a few times. Trimming at V came to 6 bases and at J to 2 bases, leaving 11 bases not matched to a gene. Germline V gives CDR1 MNHEY, CDR2 SMNVEV (reference sequence). This CDR3 comprises 16 residues. PCR employed 60 Vbeta and 13 Jbeta primers. The protocol was immunoSEQ multiplex PCR, while the TCRdb copy is restricted to in-frame clones and leaves out a portion. Of about 200,000 clones in the sample, under 70% were seen once. The source of the sample is a study of cytomegalovirus exposure and HLA in healthy donors. The sequenced sample consisted of PBMCs. J is TRBJ2-7 and V is TRBV27; TRBD1 aligns across 9 bases. The sequence was collected from a man between 35 and 55 years old in good health and CMV-seropositive. This CDR3 reads CASSSLMGQGPYEQYF. The CDR3 nucleotides are TGTGCCAGCAGCTCCTTAATGGGACAGGGACCCTACGAGCAGTACTTC.